This T cell receptor (beta chain) was recorded in a study of human T cells and chemical hapten exposure. Study background: Once 0.01% DPC had been applied to the upper back by patch test, readings were taken at 6 days.

Each CDR3 protein is one row after TCRdb ran MiXCR on the RACE reads. The sample has roughly 96,000 distinct CDR3 sequences, 9.3% seen once. Findings and limits, study-wide: There were significantly more large CDR3 similarity clusters among expanded TCRs than among controls.

This clonotype was observed at least ten times. Its antigen is still unknown. This sample's time point: patch test 2, 6 weeks after DPC sensitization. The sample's treatment: therapeutic diphenylcyclopropenone sensitization with weekly scalp DPC. V was trimmed by 2 bases and J by 4 bases, leaving 10 bases between them. CDR1 and CDR2 from the germline V gene are SGHTA and FQGTGA. The CDR3 loop spans 14 amino acids. The specimen was whole blood, collected in connection with sensitization to the hapten diphenylcyclopropenone (DPC). J is TRBJ2-3 and V is TRBV7-3; no reliable D call. The clonotype was recovered from a woman between 40 and 50 years old with alopecia areata. Some clones in this sample may be carry-over from other donors' samples. In DNA form, the CDR3 reads TGTGCCAGCAGCTTAGGAGCTCCCCCAGATACGCAGTATTTT. It encodes CASSLGAPPDTQYF.